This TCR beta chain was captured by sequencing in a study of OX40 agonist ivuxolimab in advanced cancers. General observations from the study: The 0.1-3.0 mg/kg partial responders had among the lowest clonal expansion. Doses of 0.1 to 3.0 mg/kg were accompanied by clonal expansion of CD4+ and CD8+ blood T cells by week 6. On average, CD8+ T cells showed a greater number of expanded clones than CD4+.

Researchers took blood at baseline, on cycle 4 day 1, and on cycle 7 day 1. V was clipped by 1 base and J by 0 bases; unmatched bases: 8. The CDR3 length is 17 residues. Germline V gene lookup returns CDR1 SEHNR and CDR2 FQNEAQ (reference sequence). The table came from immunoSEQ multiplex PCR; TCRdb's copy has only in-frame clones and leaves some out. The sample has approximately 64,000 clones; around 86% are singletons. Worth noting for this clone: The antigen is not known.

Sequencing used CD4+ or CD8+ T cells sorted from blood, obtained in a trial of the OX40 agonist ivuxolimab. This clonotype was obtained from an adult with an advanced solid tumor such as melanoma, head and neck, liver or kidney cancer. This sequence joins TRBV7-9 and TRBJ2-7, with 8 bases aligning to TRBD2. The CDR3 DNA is TGTGCCAGCAGCTTAGGATTCCAGCGGGGGCACTCCTACGAGCAGTACTTC. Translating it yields CASSLGFQRGHSYEQYF.